This T cell receptor beta chain was captured by sequencing in a study of OX40 agonist ivuxolimab in advanced cancers. Study information: Head and neck, renal cell, melanoma or hepatocellular carcinoma were the cancers that dose-escalation patients had. Males comprised approximately 81% of the group, whose mean age was approximately 60 years (range about 20 to 79).

Germline V gene data show CDR1 as SQVTM and CDR2 as ANQGSEA. The CDR3 is 12 amino acids. The V and J ends lost 2 bases and 7 bases, in that order; junction bases with no gene match: 2. The method was immunoSEQ multiplex PCR; TCRdb's version includes in-frame clones alone and lacks a portion of them. The table includes 50,000 to 65,000 clones, roughly 88% detected once. The specimen comprised CD4+ or CD8+ T cells sorted from blood, sampled in a trial of the OX40 agonist ivuxolimab. The gene calls are TRBV29-1 and TRBJ1-2; TRBD1 aligns across 9 bases. This TCR derives from an adult with an advanced solid tumor such as melanoma, head and neck, liver or kidney cancer. The CDR3 protein is CSVETGGSGYTF. The CDR3 nucleotides read TGCAGCGTTGAAACAGGGGGCTCTGGCTACACCTTC.